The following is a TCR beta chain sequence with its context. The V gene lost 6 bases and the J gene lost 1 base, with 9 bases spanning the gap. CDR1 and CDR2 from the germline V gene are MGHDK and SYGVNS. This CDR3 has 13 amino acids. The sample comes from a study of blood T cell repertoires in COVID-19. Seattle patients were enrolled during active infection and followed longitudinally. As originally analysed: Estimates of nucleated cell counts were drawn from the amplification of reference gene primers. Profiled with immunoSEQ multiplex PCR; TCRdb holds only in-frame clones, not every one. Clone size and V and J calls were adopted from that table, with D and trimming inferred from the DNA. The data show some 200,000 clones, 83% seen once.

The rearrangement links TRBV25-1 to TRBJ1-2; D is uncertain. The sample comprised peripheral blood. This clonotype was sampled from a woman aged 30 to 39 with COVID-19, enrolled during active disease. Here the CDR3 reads CASRNEINYGYTF. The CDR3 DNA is TGTGCCAGCAGAAACGAGATTAACTATGGCTACACCTTC.